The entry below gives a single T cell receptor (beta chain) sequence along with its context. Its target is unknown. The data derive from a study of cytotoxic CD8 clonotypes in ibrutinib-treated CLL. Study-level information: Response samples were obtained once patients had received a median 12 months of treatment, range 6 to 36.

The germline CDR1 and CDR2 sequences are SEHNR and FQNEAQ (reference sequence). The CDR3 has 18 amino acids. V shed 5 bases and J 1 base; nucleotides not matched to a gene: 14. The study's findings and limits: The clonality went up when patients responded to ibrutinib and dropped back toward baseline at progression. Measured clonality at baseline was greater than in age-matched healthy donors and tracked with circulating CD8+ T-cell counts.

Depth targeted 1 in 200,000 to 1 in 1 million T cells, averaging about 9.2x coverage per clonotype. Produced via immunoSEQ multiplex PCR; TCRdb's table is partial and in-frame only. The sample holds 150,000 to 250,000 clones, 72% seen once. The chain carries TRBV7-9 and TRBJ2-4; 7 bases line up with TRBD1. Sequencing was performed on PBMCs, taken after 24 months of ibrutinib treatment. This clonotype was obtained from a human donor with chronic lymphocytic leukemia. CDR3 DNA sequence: TGTGCCAGCAGCAGGCAAGCGACAGGGTTTGACGCCAAAAACATTCAGTACTTC. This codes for CASSRQATGFDAKNIQYF.